These 19 T cell receptor beta chains share one sample of origin, sequenced in a study of OX40 agonist ivuxolimab in advanced cancers. Sequencing used immunoSEQ multiplex PCR; TCRdb keeps in-frame clones, though not all of them. The sample lists around 100,000 clones; 70% to 90% were seen once. The material was CD4+ or CD8+ T cells sorted from blood, obtained in a trial of the OX40 agonist ivuxolimab. The receptor source for this set is an adult with an advanced solid tumor such as melanoma, head and neck, liver or kidney cancer.

The chain links TRBV9 to TRBJ2-7; D is unresolved. CDR1 and CDR2 (germline): SGDLS, YYNGEE. V was trimmed by 0 bases and J by 3 bases, leaving 4 bases between them. The CDR3 sequence is 12 residues long. The CDR3: CASSVGDYEQYF. CDR3 coding DNA: TGTGCCAGCAGCGTAGGGGACTACGAGCAGTACTTC.

The chain recombines TRBV5-4 with TRBJ2-3; TRBD2 agrees at 9 bases. After removal of 10 bases from V and 2 bases from J, the junction contained 5 bases not matched to a gene. Germline loops: CDR1 SGHNT, CDR2 YYREEE (reference sequence). The CDR3 is made up of 13 amino acids. CDR3 region: CASRTSDTDTQYF. DNA of the CDR3: TGTGCCTCGAGGACTAGCGACACAGATACGCAGTATTTT.

V gene TRBV5-5 combines with J gene TRBJ1-6, with D maybe TRBD1 (5 bases). V gave up 4 bases and J gave up 10 bases, with 15 bases separating them. The CDR3 loop spans 14 amino acids. From germline, CDR1 is SGHKS and CDR2 YYEKEE (reference sequence). CDR3 nucleotide sequence: TGTGCCAGCAGCCGGGGCTCCCCCGGGTCACCCCTCCACTTT. The encoded protein is CASSRGSPGSPLHF.

The chain has TRBV10-2 and TRBJ1-6; D not resolved. CDR1 is WSHSY, CDR2 SAAADI, per germline. V dropped 4 bases and J dropped 4 bases, with 8 bases sitting between them. The CDR3 extends over 14 amino acids. For the CDR3, the DNA is TGCGCCAGCAGTGTGGTGGGTTATAATTCACCCCTCCACTTT. It translates to CASSVVGYNSPLHF.

The chain is built from TRBV19 and TRBJ1-1; D possibly corresponds to TRBD1 (5 bases). Germline V CDR1 and CDR2: LNHDA, SQIVND (reference sequence). The CDR3 is made up of 11 amino acids. V lost 3 bases to trimming and J lost 6 bases, with 5 bases between them. CDR3 bases: TGTGCCAGTAGTATGACAGCTGAAGCTTTCTTT. It is translated as CASSMTAEAFF. The full variable domain, rest sourced from reference TRBV19 and TRBJ1-1, is DGGITQSPKYLFRKEGQNVTLSCEQNLNHDAMYWYRQDPGQGLRLIYYSQIVNDFQKGDIAEGYSVSREKKESFPLTVTSAQKNPTAFYLCASSMTAEAFFGQGTRLTVV.

The rearrangement links TRBV19 to TRBJ1-2; possible D gene TRBD1, 5 bases. Germline-derived CDR1 and CDR2 are LNHDA and SQIVND (reference sequence). The CDR3 has 15 residues. V gave up 3 bases and J gave up 4 bases, with 15 bases separating them. This CDR3 reads CASSILFGQGYGYTF. CDR3 sequence (DNA): TGTGCCAGTAGTATTTTGTTCGGTCAGGGCTATGGCTACACCTTC.

J is TRBJ2-5 and V is TRBV18, with a tentative D call TRBD1 (6 bases). V was shortened by 5 bases and J by 5 bases, with 21 bases between the two germline ends. This CDR3 spans 16 amino acids. Germline-derived CDR1 and CDR2 are KGHSH and LQKENI. The CDR3 DNA reads TGTGCCAGCTCAGCCTTAACCCCAGGGGTCGTGGAGACCCAGTACTTC. Translating it yields CASSALTPGVVETQYF.

The V call is TRBV7-9, the J call TRBJ2-2; 8 nucleotides match TRBD2. V lost 5 bases, J lost 1 base, and 3 bases stayed unmatched. The CDR3 runs 15 residues. Germline CDR1 SEHNR, CDR2 FQNEAQ (reference sequence). The CDR3 DNA follows: TGTGCCAGCAGCCGGGGGGGCCTGAACACCGGGGAGCTGTTTTTT. It is translated as CASSRGGLNTGELFF.

This chain uses TRBV28 with TRBJ2-2, with TRBD2 identical over 8 bases. Germline CDR1 MDHEN, CDR2 SYDVKM. The CDR3 spans 14 residues. Germline trimming cut 5 bases from V and 5 bases from J; bases unmatched to any gene: 4. This CDR3 reads CASSRLAGTGELFF. The CDR3 nucleotides read TGTGCCAGCAGTAGGCTAGCGGGTACCGGGGAGCTGTTTTTT.

V gene TRBV6-1 combines with J gene TRBJ2-7; 7 bases line up with TRBD2. Per germline, CDR1 MNHNS and CDR2 SASEGT. The CDR3 is 13 amino acids. The V gene end was trimmed by 6 bases and the J gene end by 6 bases; junction bases not matched to a gene: 8. This CDR3 reads CASRSGGGGEQYF. As DNA, the CDR3 is TGTGCCAGCAGAAGTGGGGGGGGAGGCGAGCAGTACTTC.

This rearrangement joins TRBV7-7 to TRBJ2-5; a possible D gene is TRBD2 (5 bases). CDR1 is SSHAT and CDR2 is FNYEAQ in the germline V gene (reference sequence). The V end was cut by 5 bases, the J end by 1 base, with 17 bases between. The CDR3 runs 16 residues. CDR3 coding DNA: TGTGCCAGCAGCACGGGTAGCGCCCTGGTCCAAGAGACCCAGTACTTC. Protein product: CASSTGSALVQETQYF.

The chain couples TRBV29-1 to TRBJ1-2, with TRBD1 identical over 7 bases. The CDR3 is 15 residues long. The V gene end was trimmed by 4 bases and the J gene end by 5 bases; junction bases not matched to a gene: 13. Germline CDR1 reads SQVTM; CDR2 reads ANQGSEA. In DNA, the CDR3 is TGCAGCGTTGGACAGGGAATCGGTATTAGTTATGGCTACACCTTC. Translating gives CSVGQGIGISYGYTF. The entire variable domain, with the rest obtained from reference TRBV29-1 and TRBJ1-2, is as follows: SAVISQKPSRDICQRGTSLTIQCQVDSQVTMMFWYRQQPGQSLTLIATANQGSEATYESGFVIDKFPISRPNLTFSTLTVSNMSPEDSSIYLCSVGQGIGISYGYTFGSGTRLTVV.

The chain has TRBV30 and TRBJ1-5, with unresolved D. Looked up from germline, CDR1 is GTSNPN and CDR2 is SVGIG (reference sequence). Trimming pared 3 bases from V and 8 bases from J, leaving 17 bases between. The CDR3 has 14 amino acids. CDR3 sequence: CAWRDTGRRKPQHF. CDR3 coding DNA: TGTGCCTGGAGAGATACCGGCCGGAGGAAGCCCCAGCATTTT.

This clone was picked up one time. The CDR3 loop reads CASSYGQSTDTQYF. The CDR3, as DNA: TGTGCCAGCAGTTACGGACAGTCCACAGATACGCAGTATTTT. The V call is TRBV6-6, the J call TRBJ2-3; TRBD1 might be the D (6 bases). The germline V gene encodes CDR1 MNHNY and CDR2 SVGAGI (reference sequence). CDR3 length equals 14 residues. V was shortened by 2 bases and J by 2 bases, with 8 bases between the two germline ends.

The rearrangement joins TRBV7-9 to TRBJ2-1; 13 bases align to TRBD2. V trimming: 6 bases; J trimming: 4 bases; junction bases outside the gene matches: 9. Germline CDR1 is SEHNR and CDR2 is FQNEAQ (reference sequence). This CDR3 is 17 amino acids long. CDR3 DNA sequence: TGTGCCAGCAGGGACCCCGGGACTAGCGGGACATACAATGAGCAGTTCTTC. Residues: CASRDPGTSGTYNEQFF.

The gene calls are TRBV6-6 and TRBJ1-2, with a weak D call TRBD1 (6 bases). The CDR3 consists of 16 residues. Trimming pared 0 bases from V and 2 bases from J, leaving 13 bases between. The germline CDR1 and CDR2 sequences are MNHNY and SVGAGI (reference sequence). The CDR3 sequence is CASSYSKNQGNYGYTF. DNA of the CDR3: TGTGCCAGCAGTTACTCGAAAAACCAGGGGAACTATGGCTACACCTTC.

The chain recombines TRBV11-3 with TRBJ2-5, with D perhaps matching TRBD1 (5 bases). The DNA end is more similar to TRBJ2-7, so the J call may be wrong. This CDR3 contains 13 residues. Germline CDR1 reads SGHNT; CDR2 reads YENEEA. The CDR3 DNA reads as TGTGCCAGCAGCTTAGCACAGGACTACGAGCAGTACTTC. Protein: CASSLAQDYEQYF.

This clone showed up just once. This sequence joins TRBV14 and TRBJ1-1; D is possibly TRBD1 (6 bases). With 3 bases removed from V and 7 bases from J, the gap between germline ends came to 12 bases. Germline assignment: CDR1 SGHDN and CDR2 FVKESK. This CDR3 spans 13 amino acids. CDR3 sequence reads: CASSQQGPGEAFF. CDR3 DNA sequence: TGTGCCAGCAGCCAGCAGGGGCCGGGTGAAGCTTTCTTT.

CDR3 nucleotide sequence: TGTGCCAGCTCTACGGGGAACTCTGGAAACACCATATATTTT. Amino acids: CASSTGNSGNTIYF. This chain connects TRBV5-4 to TRBJ1-3; D gene uncertain. CDR1 and CDR2 (germline): SGHNT, YYREEE (reference sequence). The V and J ends lost 7 bases and 0 bases respectively, with 11 bases between them. The CDR3 is 14 residues long.